The entry below describes one T cell receptor (beta chain). Its specificity is unknown. Patients counted as stable if ophthalmopathy did not develop within 18 months. These patients, aged 18 to 65, had recently diagnosed hyperthyroidism lasting under 2 months. The record originates from a study of T cells in Graves' hyperthyroidism and ophthalmopathy. General study findings and limits: For ophthalmopathy, model prediction preceded onset by a median approximately 6 months. Ophthalmopathy could be told apart from stable hyperthyroidism with a 13 V-J model.

CDR1 and CDR2 from the germline V gene are MNHEY and SVGAGI. There are 17 residues in the CDR3. The V segment lost 2 bases and the J segment 7 bases; nucleotides outside the gene matches: 10. What was amplified from RNA transcripts were TCR beta CDR3 regions. HTBI primers drove first-round RT-PCR of the TCR CDR3. TCRdb reprocessed the multiplex PCR reads via MiXCR and lists one record per CDR3 protein. The repertoire holds around 200,000 distinct CDR3 sequences, with approximately 20% as singletons. The clonotype comes from a middle-aged man with Graves' hyperthyroidism. The chain carries TRBV6-5 and TRBJ2-2; 10 bases agree with TRBD1. What was sequenced was blood. CDR3 coding DNA: TGTGCCAGCAGTTACCCCCCGACAGGGGGCCTCATCGGGGAGCTGTTTTTT. The encoded protein is CASSYPPTGGLIGELFF.